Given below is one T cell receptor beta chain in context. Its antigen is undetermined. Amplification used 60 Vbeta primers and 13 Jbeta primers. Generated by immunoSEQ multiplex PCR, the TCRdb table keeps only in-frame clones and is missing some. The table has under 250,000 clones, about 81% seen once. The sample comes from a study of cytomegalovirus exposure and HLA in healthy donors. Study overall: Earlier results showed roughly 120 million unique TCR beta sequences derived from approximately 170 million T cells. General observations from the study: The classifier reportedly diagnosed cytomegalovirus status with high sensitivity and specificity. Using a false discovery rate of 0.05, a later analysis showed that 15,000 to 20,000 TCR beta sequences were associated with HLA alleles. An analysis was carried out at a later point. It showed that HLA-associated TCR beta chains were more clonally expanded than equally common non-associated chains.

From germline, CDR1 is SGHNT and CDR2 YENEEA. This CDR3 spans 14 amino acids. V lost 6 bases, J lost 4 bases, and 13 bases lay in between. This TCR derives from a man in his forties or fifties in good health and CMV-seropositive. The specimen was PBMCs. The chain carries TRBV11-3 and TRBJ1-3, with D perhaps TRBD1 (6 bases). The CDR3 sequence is CASSQRGYGNTIYF. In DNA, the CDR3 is TGTGCCAGCAGTCAAAGGGGGTACGGAAACACCATATATTTT.